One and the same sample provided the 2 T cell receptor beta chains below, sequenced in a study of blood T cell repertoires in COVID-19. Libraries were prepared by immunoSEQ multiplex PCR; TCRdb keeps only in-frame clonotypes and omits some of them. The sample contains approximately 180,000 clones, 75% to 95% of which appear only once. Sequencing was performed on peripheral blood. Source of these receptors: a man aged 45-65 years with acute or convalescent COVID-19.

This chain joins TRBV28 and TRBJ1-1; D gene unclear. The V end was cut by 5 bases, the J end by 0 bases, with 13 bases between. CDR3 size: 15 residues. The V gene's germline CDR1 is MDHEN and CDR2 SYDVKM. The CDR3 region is CASSPLRNLNTEAFF. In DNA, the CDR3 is TGTGCCAGCAGTCCCCTCAGGAACCTGAACACTGAAGCTTTCTTT.

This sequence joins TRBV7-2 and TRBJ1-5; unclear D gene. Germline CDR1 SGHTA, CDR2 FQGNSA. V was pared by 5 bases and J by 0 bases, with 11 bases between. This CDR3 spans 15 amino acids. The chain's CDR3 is CASSQDYHSNQPQHF. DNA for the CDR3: TGTGCCAGCAGCCAGGACTATCATAGCAATCAGCCCCAGCATTTT.